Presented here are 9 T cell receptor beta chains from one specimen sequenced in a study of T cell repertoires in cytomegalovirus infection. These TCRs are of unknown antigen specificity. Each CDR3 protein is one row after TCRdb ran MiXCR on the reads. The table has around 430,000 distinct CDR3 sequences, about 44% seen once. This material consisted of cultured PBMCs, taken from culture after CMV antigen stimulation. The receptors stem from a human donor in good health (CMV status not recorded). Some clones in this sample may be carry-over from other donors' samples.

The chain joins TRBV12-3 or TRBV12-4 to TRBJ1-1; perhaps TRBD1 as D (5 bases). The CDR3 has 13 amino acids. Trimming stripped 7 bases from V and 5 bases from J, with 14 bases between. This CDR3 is CASTVQAMTEAFF. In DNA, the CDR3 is TGTGCCAGCACGGTACAGGCAATGACTGAAGCTTTCTTT.

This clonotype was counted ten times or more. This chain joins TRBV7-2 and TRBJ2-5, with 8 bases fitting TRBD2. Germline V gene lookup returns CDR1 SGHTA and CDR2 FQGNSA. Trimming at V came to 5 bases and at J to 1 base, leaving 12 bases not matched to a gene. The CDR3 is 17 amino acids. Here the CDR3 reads CASSLRGLAGVQETQYF. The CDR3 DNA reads TGTGCCAGCAGCCTCAGAGGGCTAGCGGGTGTCCAAGAGACCCAGTACTTC.

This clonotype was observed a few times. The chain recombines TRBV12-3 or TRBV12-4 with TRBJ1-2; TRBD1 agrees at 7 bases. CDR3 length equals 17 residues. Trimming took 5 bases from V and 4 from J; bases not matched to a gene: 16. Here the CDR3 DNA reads TGTGCCAGCAGTGATGACAGGGTCTGGCGCAGGCGCTATGGCTACACCTTC. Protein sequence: CASSDDRVWRRRYGYTF.

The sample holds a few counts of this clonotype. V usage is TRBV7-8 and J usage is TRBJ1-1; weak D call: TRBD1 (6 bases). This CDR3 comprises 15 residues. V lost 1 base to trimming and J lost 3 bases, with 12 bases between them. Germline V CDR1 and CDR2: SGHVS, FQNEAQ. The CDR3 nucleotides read TGTGCCAGCAGCTTAGTGCGGGGGGCCTACACTGAAGCTTTCTTT. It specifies CASSLVRGAYTEAFF.

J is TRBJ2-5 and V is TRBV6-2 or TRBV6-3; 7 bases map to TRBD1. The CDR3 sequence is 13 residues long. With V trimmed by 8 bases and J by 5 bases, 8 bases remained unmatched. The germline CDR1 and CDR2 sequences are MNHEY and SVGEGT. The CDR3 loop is CASRPTGKETQYF. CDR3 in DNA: TGTGCCAGCCGTCCGACAGGGAAGGAGACCCAGTACTTC.

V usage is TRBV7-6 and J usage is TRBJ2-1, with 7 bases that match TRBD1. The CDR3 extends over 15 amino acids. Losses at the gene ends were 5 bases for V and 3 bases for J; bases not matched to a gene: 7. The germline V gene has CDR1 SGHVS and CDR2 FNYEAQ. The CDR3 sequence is CASSMGQKYYNEQFF. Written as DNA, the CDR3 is TGTGCCAGCAGCATGGGACAGAAATACTACAATGAGCAGTTCTTC.

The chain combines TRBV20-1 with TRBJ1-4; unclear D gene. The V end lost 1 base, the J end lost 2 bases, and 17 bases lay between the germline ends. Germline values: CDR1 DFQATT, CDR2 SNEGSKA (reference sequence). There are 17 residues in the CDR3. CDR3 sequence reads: CSARGRGRTDTNEKLFF. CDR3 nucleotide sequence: TGCAGTGCTAGAGGGAGAGGCAGGACGGACACTAATGAAAAACTGTTTTTT.

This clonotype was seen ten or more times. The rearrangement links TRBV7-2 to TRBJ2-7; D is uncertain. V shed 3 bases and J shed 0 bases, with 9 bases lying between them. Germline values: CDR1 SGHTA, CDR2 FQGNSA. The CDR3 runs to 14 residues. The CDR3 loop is CASSFGPSSYEQYF. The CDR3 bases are TGTGCCAGCAGCTTCGGCCCGAGCTCCTACGAGCAGTACTTC.

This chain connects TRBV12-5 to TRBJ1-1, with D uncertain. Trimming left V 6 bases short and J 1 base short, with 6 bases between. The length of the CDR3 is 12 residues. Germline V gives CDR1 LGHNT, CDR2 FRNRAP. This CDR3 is CASGAGNTEAFF. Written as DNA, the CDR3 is TGTGCTAGTGGGGCAGGGAACACTGAAGCTTTCTTT.